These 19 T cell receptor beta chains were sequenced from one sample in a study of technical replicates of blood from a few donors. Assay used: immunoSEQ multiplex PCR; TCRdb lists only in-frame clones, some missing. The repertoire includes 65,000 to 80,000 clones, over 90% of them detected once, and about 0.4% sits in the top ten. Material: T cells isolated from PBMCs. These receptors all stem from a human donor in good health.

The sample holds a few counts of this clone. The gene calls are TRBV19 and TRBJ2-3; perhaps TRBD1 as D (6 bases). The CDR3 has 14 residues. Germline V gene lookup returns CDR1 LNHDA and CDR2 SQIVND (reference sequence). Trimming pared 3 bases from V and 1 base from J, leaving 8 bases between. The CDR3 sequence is CASSIYRGTDTQYF. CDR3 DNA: TGTGCCAGTAGTATTTACAGGGGCACAGATACGCAGTATTTT.

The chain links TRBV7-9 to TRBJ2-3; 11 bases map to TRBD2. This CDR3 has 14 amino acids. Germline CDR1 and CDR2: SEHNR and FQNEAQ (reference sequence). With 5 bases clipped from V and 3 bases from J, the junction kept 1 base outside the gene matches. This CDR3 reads CASSPSGRTDTQYF. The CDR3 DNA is TGTGCCAGCAGCCCTAGCGGGAGGACAGATACGCAGTATTTT. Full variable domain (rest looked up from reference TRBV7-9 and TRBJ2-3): DTGVSQNPRHKITKRGQNVTFRCDPISEHNRLYWYRQTLGQGPEFLTYFQNEAQLEKSRLLSDRFSAERPKGSFSTLEIQRTEQGDSAMYLCASSPSGRTDTQYFGPGTRLTVL.

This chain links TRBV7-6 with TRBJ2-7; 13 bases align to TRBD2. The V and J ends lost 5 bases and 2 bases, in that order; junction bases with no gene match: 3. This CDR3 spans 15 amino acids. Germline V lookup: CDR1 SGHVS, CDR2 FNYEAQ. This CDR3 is CASSQGLAGPYEQYF. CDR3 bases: TGTGCCAGCAGCCAGGGACTAGCGGGACCCTACGAGCAGTACTTC.

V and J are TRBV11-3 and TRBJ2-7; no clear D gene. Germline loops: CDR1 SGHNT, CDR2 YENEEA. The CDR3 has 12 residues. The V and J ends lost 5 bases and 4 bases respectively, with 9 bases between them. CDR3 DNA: TGTGCCAGCAGCACCTACTTATACGAGCAGTACTTC. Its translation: CASSTYLYEQYF.

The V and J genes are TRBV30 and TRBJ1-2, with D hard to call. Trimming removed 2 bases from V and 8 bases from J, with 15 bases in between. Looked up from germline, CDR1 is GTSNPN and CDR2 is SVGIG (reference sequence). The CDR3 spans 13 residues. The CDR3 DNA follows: TGTGCCTGGAGTAACCTAGCGAGAGGAGGCTACACCTTC. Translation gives CAWSNLARGGYTF.

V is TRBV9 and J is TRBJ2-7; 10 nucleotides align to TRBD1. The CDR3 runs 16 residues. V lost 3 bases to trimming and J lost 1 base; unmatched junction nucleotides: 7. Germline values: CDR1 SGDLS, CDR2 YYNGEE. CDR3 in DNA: TGTGCCAGCAGCGCAGGACAGGGGGAATGGTCCTACGAGCAGTACTTC. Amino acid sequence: CASSAGQGEWSYEQYF.

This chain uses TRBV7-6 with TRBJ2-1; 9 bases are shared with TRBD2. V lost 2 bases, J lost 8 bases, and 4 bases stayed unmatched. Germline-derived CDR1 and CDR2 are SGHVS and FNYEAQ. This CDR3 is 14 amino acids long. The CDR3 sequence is CASSLYLAGDEQFF. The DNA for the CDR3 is TGTGCCAGCAGCTTATACTTAGCGGGAGATGAGCAGTTCTTC.

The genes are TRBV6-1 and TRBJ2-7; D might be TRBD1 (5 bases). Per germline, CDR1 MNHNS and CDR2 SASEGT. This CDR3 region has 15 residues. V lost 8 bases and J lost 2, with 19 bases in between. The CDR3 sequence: CASVWGREITYEQYF. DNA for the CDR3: TGTGCCAGCGTGTGGGGCCGCGAAATTACCTACGAGCAGTACTTC.

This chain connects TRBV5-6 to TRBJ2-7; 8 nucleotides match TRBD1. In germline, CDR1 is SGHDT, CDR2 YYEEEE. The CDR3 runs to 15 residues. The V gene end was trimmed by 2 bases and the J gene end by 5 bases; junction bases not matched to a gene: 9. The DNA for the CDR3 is TGTGCCAGCAGCTTAACAGGACAGGGTTTCCACGAGCAGTACTTC. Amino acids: CASSLTGQGFHEQYF.

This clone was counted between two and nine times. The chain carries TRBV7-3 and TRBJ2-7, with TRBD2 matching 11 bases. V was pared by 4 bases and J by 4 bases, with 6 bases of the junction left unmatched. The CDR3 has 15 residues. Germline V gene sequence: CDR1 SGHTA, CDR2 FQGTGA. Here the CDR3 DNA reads TGTGCCAGCAGCTACGGACTAGCGGGCATATACGAGCAGTACTTC. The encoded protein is CASSYGLAGIYEQYF.

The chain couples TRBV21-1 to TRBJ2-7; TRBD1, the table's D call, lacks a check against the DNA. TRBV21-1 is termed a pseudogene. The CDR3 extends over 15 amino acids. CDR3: CASSPLSGLDYEQYF. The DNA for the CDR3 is TGTGCCAGCAGCCCCCTGTCAGGGCTCGACTACGAGCAGTACTTC.

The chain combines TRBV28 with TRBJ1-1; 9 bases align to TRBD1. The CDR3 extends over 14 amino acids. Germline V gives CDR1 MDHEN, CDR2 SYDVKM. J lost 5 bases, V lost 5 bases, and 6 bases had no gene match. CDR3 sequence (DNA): TGTGCCAGCAGTATAGGACAGGGGCGAACTGAAGCTTTCTTT. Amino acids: CASSIGQGRTEAFF.

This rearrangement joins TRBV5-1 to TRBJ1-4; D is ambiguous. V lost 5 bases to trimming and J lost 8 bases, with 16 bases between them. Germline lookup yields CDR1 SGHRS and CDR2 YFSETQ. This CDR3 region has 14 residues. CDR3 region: CASSSVPGGEKLFF. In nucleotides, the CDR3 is TGCGCCAGCAGTTCGGTGCCCGGAGGCGAAAAACTGTTTTTT.

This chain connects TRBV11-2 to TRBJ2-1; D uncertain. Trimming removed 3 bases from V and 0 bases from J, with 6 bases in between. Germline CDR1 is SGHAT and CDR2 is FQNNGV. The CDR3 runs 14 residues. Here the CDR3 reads CASSFPGSYNEQFF. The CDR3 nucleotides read TGTGCCAGCAGCTTCCCGGGCTCCTACAATGAGCAGTTCTTC.

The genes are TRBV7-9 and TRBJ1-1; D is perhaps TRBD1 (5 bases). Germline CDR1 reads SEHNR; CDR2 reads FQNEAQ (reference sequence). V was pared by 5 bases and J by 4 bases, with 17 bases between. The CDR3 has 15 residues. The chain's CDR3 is CASSGGRGGITEAFF. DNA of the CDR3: TGTGCCAGCAGCGGGGGTCGGGGGGGGATCACTGAAGCTTTCTTT.

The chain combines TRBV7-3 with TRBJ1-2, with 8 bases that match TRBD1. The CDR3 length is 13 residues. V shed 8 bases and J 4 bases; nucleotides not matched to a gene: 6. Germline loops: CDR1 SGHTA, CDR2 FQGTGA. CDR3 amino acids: CASSPTGAYGYTF. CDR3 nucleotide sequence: TGTGCCAGCTCCCCGACAGGGGCCTATGGCTACACCTTC.

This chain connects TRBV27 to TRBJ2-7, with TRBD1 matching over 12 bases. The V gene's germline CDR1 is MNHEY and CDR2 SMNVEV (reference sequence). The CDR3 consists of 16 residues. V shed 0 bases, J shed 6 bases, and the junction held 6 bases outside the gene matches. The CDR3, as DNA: TGTGCCAGCAGTTTATCTGTGGGGACAGGGGGCAGCGAGCAGTACTTC. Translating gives CASSLSVGTGGSEQYF.

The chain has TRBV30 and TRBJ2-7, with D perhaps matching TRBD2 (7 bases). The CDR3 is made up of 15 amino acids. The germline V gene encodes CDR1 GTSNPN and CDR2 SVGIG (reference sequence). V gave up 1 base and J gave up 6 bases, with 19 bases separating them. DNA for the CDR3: TGTGCCTGGAGTGGCCTCGTTTTGGGAGGGGGCGAGCAGTACTTC. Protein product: CAWSGLVLGGGEQYF.

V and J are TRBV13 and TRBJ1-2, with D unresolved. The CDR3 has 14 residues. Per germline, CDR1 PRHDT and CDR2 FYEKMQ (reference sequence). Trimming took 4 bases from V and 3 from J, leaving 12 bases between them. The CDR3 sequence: CASSWRRGHYGYTF. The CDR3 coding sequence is TGTGCCAGCAGCTGGCGGAGAGGTCACTATGGCTACACCTTC.